This record concerns one T cell receptor beta chain sequence. Its antigen is unidentified. These data belong to a study of T-cell memory formation after mild COVID-19. Study results and caveats: Pre-infection memory already had some responding clones, implying cross-reactive memory joined. Contracting CD4+ clones were located mainly in CM and EM, and CD8+ clones in EMRA. Day 15 to 85 contractors were CD4/CD8 balanced; later expanders leaned CD4+.

Using its own MiXCR run on the 5' RACE reads, TCRdb lists one record per CDR3 protein. Altogether over 150,000 distinct CDR3 sequences are present, 10% to 15% being singletons, with the ten largest covering approximately 3.6%. The V end was cut by 5 bases, the J end by 5 bases, with 12 bases between. The germline V gene has CDR1 SEHNR and CDR2 FQNEAQ (reference sequence). The CDR3 length is 13 residues. The chain is built from TRBV7-9 and TRBJ1-1, with D maybe TRBD1 (6 bases). The sequence derives from a young man who had mild COVID-19 (a few samples of this study predate the infection). Cell type and time point are not known. The specimen was PBMCs or a T cell subset sorted from them (not recorded which). CDR3 DNA: TGTGCCAGCAGCACTAGAGGGGGGACTGAAGCTTTCTTT. As protein: CASSTRGGTEAFF. The full variable domain, completed using reference TRBV7-9 and TRBJ1-1, is DTGVSQNPRHKITKRGQNVTFRCDPISEHNRLYWYRQTLGQGPEFLTYFQNEAQLEKSRLLSDRFSAERPKGSFSTLEIQRTEQGDSAMYLCASSTRGGTEAFFGQGTRLTVV.